This T cell receptor beta chain stems from a study of cytomegalovirus exposure and HLA in healthy donors. Study results and limitations: The later analysis indicated that the majority of CMV-associated TCR beta chains appeared HLA-restricted.

The length of the CDR3 is 17 residues. Germline V gene lookup returns CDR1 SNHLY and CDR2 FYNNEI. Losses at the gene ends were 4 bases for V and 0 bases for J; bases not matched to a gene: 6. With regard to this clone: Its target is unknown.

Primers for the PCR totalled 60 Vbeta and 13 Jbeta. TCRdb keeps only in-frame clones here, not all; method: immunoSEQ multiplex PCR. This table has some 150,000 clones, almost 85% appearing once. The chain couples TRBV2 to TRBJ2-2, with 9 bases identical to TRBD2. The receptor comes from a man in his late teens or twenties in good health and CMV-seropositive. Specimen: PBMCs. CDR3 protein: CASSVISGRPNTGELFF. The CDR3 region has the DNA TGTGCCAGCAGTGTAATTAGCGGGAGACCGAACACCGGGGAGCTGTTTTTT.